The source of this T cell receptor (beta chain) is a study of graft-versus-host responses after intestinal transplantation (dated by TCRdb to the early 2020s). Study-wide context: The transplants that recipients got were multivisceral, liver-intestinal, or isolated intestinal. Every recipient was given anti-thymocyte globulin induction, followed by roughly 3 years of maintenance tacrolimus and steroids. After intestinal transplantation, graft-versus-host and host-versus-graft alloreactive T cell clones were followed in the graft, circulation and bone marrow using bulk TCR-beta CDR3 sequencing. To identify alloreactive clones, pre-transplant mixed lymphocyte reaction products were sequenced and then compared with unstimulated pre-transplant donor and recipient T cells. The cohort enrolled some 25 intestinal transplant recipients including one retransplant, and a few patients lacking pretransplant specimens were excluded. Donor T cell macrochimerism was defined as a peak of at least 4% donor T cells among recipient peripheral blood mononuclear cells. Samples from a few later patients were sequenced in-house on an Illumina MiSeq with MiXCR processing rather than by the commercial service. What the research found in general, with its limitations: The relatively low number and heterogeneity of intestinal transplant patients limited the conclusions. In the allografts of patients with donor T cell macrochimerism, GvH to HvG T cell clonal ratios were high. GvH clones were found in recipient bone marrow, and some of the GvH clones appeared earlier in ileal mucosa or blood, which is consistent with an intestinal mucosal origin. Early after transplant, peak levels of circulating GvH clones were found to be associated with declines in HvG clones.

The time point label, read with the paper, signifies: cells obtained before transplantation from donor or recipient. CD3+CD4+ and CD3+CD8+ populations were FACS-sorted from unstimulated pre-transplant donor and recipient cells taken from spleen or lymph nodes. Concerning this clone itself: Its antigen is still unknown. No qualities accompany the bases; no much larger clone lies one base away.

CDR1 and CDR2 are drawn from the germline V gene (reference sequence): MNHNY, SVGAGI. The V and J ends are trimmed by 0 bases and 0 bases, leaving 11 bases between them. From the cysteine through the phenylalanine, the CDR3 covers 16 amino acids. The entry retains the CDR3 DNA only, 48 bases that are in frame from base 1. Receptors were amplified or captured by the immunoSEQ multiplex PCR assay. For most patients, genomic DNA was isolated with the Qiagen DNeasy Blood and Tissue Kit and shipped frozen to Adaptive Biotechnologies for TCR sequencing. For most patients, genomic DNA was subjected to high-throughput TCR-beta CDR3 sequencing by Adaptive Biotechnologies. On the authors' methods: TCR sequencing data for roughly 18 patients were retrieved from Adaptive's ImmunoSEQ software; three other patients were processed with MiXCR and VDJtools. To correct CD4 versus CD8 sorting errors, any sequence found in both subsets at a frequency ratio below 5:1 was removed. CDR3 nucleotide sequences shared between donor and recipient were removed because the origin of such sequences could not be assigned. To count as alloreactive, a clone needed at least 2-fold expansion over unstimulated cells and a minimum CFSE-low frequency of 0.002% (template counts) or 0.001% (read counts). Clones detected in sequenced pre-transplant spleen, lymph node, or MLR CFSE-low populations of the donor or recipient were defined as mappable. The cumulative frequency of alloreactive clones was calculated as a percentage of all sequences, weighted by copy number. TCRdb stores this immuneACCESS table with in-frame sequences only. Part of the clones is absent; in the studies checked, under half of the shortfall reflects unresolved V genes, and no reason is known for the rest. That table furnishes V, J and clone size, whereas the DNA furnished D and trimming. The sample table shows over 70,000 clones, and 94% are seen once. The top ten clones comprise around 0.5% of the sample.

The rearrangement combines TRBV6-6 with TRBJ1-2; the D region possibly corresponds to TRBD1 (5 bases align). This clonotype originated in a human donor who received an intestinal transplant. The specimen comprised unstimulated CD8+ T cells sorted from spleen or lymph node cells, sampled before intestinal transplant. The DNA sequence follows: TGTGCCAGCAGTTACTCGCTGGGGGTACCTAACTATGGCTACACCTTC. Its protein reads: CASSYSLGVPNYGYTF.